This TCR beta chain was identified during a study of blood T cells in healthy people across ages. CDR1 is SNHLY, CDR2 FYNNEI, per germline. V gave up 2 bases and J gave up 1 base, with 11 bases separating them. The CDR3 is 15 residues long. In this sample, this clonotype turned up a few times. Together with a sample-barcoded 5' primer, a J-beta primer mix was included in a second PCR lasting roughly 6 to 12 cycles. TCRdb re-derived calls from the 5' RACE reads in MiXCR, one entry per CDR3 protein. The sample holds 700,000 to 1,000,000 distinct CDR3 sequences, under 55% seen once. J is TRBJ2-5 and V is TRBV2; D tentatively fits TRBD1 or TRBD2 (5 bases each). Sequenced sample: blood. This clonotype was obtained from a man aged 60 to 75 in good health. The CDR3 protein is CASSELTGTQETQYF. CDR3 nucleotide sequence: TGTGCCAGCAGTGAACTGACCGGGACCCAAGAGACCCAGTACTTC.